The clone carrying this TCR beta chain ranks as medium-sized. These data are taken from a study of CD4 and CD8 cells across lung adenocarcinoma regions. TCRdb fed the PCR reads into MiXCR, producing one record per CDR3 protein. The data show 2,000 or so distinct CDR3 sequences, approximately 47% seen once. V was clipped by 2 bases and J by 6 bases; unmatched bases: 4. The CDR3 consists of 14 residues. Germline assignment: CDR1 MNHEY and CDR2 SVGAGI. V is TRBV6-5 and J is TRBJ1-2; 9 nucleotides align to TRBD1. This clonotype originated in a female donor with lung adenocarcinoma. The CD4 and CD8 labels of this study may be unreliable. Sequencing used CD4+ T cells from the center of a lung tumor. CDR3 in amino acids: CASSYGTGFDGYTF. DNA of the CDR3: TGTGCCAGCAGTTACGGGACAGGGTTCGATGGCTACACCTTC.